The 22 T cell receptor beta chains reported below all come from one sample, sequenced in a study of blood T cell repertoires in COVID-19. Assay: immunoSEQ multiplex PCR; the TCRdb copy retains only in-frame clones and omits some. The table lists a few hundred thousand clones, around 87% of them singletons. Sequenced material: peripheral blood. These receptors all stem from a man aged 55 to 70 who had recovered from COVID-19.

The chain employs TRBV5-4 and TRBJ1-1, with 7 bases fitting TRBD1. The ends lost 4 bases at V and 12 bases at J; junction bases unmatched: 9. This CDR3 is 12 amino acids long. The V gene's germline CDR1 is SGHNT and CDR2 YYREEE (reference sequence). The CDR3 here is CASSRSTGETFF. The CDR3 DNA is TGTGCCAGCAGCCGCTCCACAGGGGAAACTTTCTTT.

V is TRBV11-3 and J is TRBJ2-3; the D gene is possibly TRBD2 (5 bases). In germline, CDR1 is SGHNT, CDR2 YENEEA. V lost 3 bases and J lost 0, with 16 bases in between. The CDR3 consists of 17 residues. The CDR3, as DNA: TGTGCCAGCAGCTTGGGTAAGGGTAGCGCCAGCACAGATACGCAGTATTTT. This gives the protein CASSLGKGSASTDTQYF.

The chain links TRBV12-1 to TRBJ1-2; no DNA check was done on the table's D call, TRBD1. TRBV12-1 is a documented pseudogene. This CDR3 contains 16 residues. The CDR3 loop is CASSLTGGKTGGGYTF. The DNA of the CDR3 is TGTGCCAGCAGCCTTACAGGGGGCAAGACAGGTGGTGGCTACACCTTC.

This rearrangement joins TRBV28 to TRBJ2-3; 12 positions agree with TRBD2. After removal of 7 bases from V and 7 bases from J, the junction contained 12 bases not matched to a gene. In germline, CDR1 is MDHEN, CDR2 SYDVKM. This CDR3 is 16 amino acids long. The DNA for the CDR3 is TGTGCCAGCATGGGGGCTAGCGGGAGGGGAGCATATACGCAGTATTTT. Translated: CASMGASGRGAYTQYF.

The CDR3 reads CASSLGEINYGYTF. The DNA of the CDR3 is TGTGCCAGCAGCTTAGGAGAGATTAACTATGGCTACACCTTC. This rearrangement joins TRBV7-8 to TRBJ1-2; no clear D gene. The germline V and J ends were trimmed by 1 base and 1 base, with 7 bases remaining between them. Germline CDR1 is SGHVS and CDR2 is FQNEAQ. The CDR3 extends over 14 amino acids.

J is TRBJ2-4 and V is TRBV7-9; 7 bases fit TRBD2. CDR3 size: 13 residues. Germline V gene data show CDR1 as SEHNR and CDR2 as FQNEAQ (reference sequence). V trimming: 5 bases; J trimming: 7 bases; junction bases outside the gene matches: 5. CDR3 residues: CASSLVGGNIQYF. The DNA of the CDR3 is TGTGCCAGCAGCCTAGTCGGGGGGAACATTCAGTACTTC.

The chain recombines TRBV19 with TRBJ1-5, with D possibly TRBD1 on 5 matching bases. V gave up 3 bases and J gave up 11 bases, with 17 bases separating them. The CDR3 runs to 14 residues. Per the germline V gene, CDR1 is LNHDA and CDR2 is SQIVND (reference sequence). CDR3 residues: CASSIIGTRGAQHF. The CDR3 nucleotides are TGTGCCAGTAGTATTATCGGGACTCGGGGTGCCCAGCATTTT.

In DNA form, the CDR3 reads TGTGCCAGCAGCTTAGATGGCGGGGGGTTCACGGTTGACTCCTACAATGAGCAGTTCTTC. Translation gives CASSLDGGGFTVDSYNEQFF. The V call is TRBV11-2, the J call TRBJ2-1, with 8 nucleotides matching TRBD2. This CDR3 comprises 20 residues. Germline V gene sequence: CDR1 SGHAT, CDR2 FQNNGV. V shed 0 bases, J shed 0 bases, and the junction held 13 bases outside the gene matches.

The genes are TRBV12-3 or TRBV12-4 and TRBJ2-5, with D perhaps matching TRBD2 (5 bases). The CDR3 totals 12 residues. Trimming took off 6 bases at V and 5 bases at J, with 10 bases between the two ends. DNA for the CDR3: TGTGCCAGCAGGAAATCGGGGGAGACCCAGTACTTC. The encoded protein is CASRKSGETQYF.

The CDR3 bases are TGTGCCAGCTCATCATACACCGGGGAGCTGTTTTTT. It translates to CASSSYTGELFF. This chain uses TRBV18 with TRBJ2-2, with unresolved D. The CDR3 has 12 residues. The V and J ends lost 5 bases and 3 bases respectively, with 4 bases between them. Germline values: CDR1 KGHSH, CDR2 LQKENI.

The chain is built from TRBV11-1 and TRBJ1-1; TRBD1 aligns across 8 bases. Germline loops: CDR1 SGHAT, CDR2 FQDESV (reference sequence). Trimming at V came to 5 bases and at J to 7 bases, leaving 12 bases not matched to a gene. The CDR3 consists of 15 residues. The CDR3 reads CASSLSGQGRNEAFF. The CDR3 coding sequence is TGTGCCAGCAGCCTATCCGGACAGGGTCGGAATGAAGCTTTCTTT.

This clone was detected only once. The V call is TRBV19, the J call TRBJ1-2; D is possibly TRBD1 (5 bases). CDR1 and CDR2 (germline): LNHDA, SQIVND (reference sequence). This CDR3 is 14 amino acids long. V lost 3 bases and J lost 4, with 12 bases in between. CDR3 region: CASSIGQGLYGYTF. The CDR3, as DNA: TGTGCCAGTAGTATCGGCCAGGGCCTCTATGGCTACACCTTC.

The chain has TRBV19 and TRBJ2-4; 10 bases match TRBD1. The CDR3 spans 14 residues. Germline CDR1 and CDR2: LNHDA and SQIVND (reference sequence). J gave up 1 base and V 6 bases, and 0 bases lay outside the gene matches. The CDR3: CASRGQGAKNIQYF. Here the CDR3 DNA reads TGTGCCAGTAGGGGACAGGGGGCCAAAAACATTCAGTACTTC.

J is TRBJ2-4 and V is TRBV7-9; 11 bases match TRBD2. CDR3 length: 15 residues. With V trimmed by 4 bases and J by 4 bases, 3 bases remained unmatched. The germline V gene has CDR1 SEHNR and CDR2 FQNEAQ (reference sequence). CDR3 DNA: TGTGCCAGCAGCTCCGGGACTAGCGGTAAAAACATTCAGTACTTC. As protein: CASSSGTSGKNIQYF.

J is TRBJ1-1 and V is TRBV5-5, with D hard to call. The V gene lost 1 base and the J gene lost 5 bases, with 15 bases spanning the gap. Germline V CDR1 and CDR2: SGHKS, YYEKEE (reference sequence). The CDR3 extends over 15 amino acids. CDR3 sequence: CASSLRSSGTTEAFF. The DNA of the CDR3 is TGTGCCAGCAGCTTGAGATCCTCGGGAACGACTGAAGCTTTCTTT.

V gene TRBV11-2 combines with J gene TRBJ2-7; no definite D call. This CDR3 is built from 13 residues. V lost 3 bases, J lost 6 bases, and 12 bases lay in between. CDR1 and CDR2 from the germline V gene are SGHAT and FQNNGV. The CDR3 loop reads CASSFAAIREQYF. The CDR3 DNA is TGTGCCAGCAGCTTTGCAGCGATACGCGAGCAGTACTTC.

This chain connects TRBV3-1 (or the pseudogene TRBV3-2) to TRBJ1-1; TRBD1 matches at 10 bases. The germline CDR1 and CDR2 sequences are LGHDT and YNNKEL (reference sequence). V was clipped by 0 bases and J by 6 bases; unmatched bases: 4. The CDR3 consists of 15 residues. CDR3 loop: CASSQDWGQGSEAFF. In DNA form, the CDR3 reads TGTGCCAGCAGCCAAGATTGGGGACAGGGGTCTGAAGCTTTCTTT.

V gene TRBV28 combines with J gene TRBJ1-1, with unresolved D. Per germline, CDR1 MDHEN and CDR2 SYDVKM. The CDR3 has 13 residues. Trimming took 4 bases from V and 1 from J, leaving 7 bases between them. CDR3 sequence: CASSSYRNTEAFF. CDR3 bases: TGTGCCAGCAGTTCCTACAGGAACACTGAAGCTTTCTTT.

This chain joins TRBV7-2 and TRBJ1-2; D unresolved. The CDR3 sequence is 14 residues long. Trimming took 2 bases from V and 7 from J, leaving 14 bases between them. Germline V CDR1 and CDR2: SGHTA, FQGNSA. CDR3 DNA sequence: TGTGCCAGCAGCTTAACCGGGAATAGGCGTGGCTACACCTTC. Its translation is CASSLTGNRRGYTF.

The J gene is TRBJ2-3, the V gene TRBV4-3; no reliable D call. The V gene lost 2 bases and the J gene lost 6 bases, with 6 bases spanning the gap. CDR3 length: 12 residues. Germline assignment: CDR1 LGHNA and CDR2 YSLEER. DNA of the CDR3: TGCGCCAGCAGCCAAAAAGCCGATACGCAGTATTTT. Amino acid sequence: CASSQKADTQYF.

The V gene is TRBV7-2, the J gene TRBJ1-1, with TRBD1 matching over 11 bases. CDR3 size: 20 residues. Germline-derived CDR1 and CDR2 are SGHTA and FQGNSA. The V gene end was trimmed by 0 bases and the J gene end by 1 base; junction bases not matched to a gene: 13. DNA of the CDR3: TGTGCCAGCAGCTTAGCAAGCGTGGACAGGGGGCGCCGAAGGAACACTGAAGCTTTCTTT. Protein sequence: CASSLASVDRGRRRNTEAFF.

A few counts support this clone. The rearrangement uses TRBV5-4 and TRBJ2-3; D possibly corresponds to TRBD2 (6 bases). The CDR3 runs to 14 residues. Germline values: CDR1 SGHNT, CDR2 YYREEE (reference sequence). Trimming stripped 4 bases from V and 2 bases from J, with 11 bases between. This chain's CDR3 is CASSGGYYTDTQYF. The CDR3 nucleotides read TGTGCCAGCAGCGGGGGGTATTACACAGATACGCAGTATTTT.